The 15 T cell receptor beta chains below were found in one sample sequenced in a study of cytomegalovirus exposure and HLA in healthy donors. The PCR used 60 Vbeta and 13 Jbeta primers. Data came from immunoSEQ multiplex PCR; TCRdb stores just in-frame clones and leaves some out. In the table there are about 160,000 clones, approximately 80% of which are singletons. Sequenced material: PBMCs. The receptors were gathered from a woman in her 30s in good health and CMV-seropositive.

This chain uses TRBV7-2 with TRBJ2-7; TRBD2 is a possible D gene (6 bases). CDR3 length: 13 amino acids. Trimming cost V 4 bases and J 6 bases, with 13 bases left between them. From germline, CDR1 is SGHTA and CDR2 FQGNSA. The CDR3 here is CASSSPGRGEQYF. CDR3 bases: TGTGCCAGCAGCTCCCCCGGGCGGGGCGAGCAGTACTTC.

The chain employs TRBV7-8 and TRBJ1-1; possible D gene TRBD1, 6 bases. The CDR3 length is 16 residues. V lost 5 bases, J lost 4 bases, and 20 bases lay in between. In germline, CDR1 is SGHVS, CDR2 FQNEAQ. This CDR3 reads CASSPYLGGGGTEAFF. The CDR3 DNA follows: TGTGCCAGCAGCCCCTACCTCGGGGGAGGGGGCACTGAAGCTTTCTTT.

This chain links TRBV6-5 with TRBJ1-3; unclear D gene. The V end was cut by 2 bases, the J end by 0 bases, with 8 bases between. The CDR3 is made up of 15 amino acids. Germline V gene data show CDR1 as MNHEY and CDR2 as SVGAGI. CDR3 nucleotide sequence: TGTGCCAGCAGTTACGCCGGGAGCTCTGGAAACACCATATATTTT. This translates into CASSYAGSSGNTIYF.

The rearrangement uses TRBV7-2 and TRBJ1-5; D perhaps matches TRBD1 (6 bases). The CDR3 has 15 amino acids. V was clipped by 0 bases and J by 5 bases, with 11 bases between them. Per germline, CDR1 SGHTA and CDR2 FQGNSA. The CDR3 bases are TGTGCCAGCAGCTTAGCGCTGGGGGCGCATCAGCCCCAGCATTTT. Residues: CASSLALGAHQPQHF.

This clone was found once. The CDR3 DNA reads as TGTGCCAGCTCGATGGTCGGGGGGATCGATACGCAGTATTTT. Translated: CASSMVGGIDTQYF. The J gene is TRBJ2-3, the V gene TRBV6-1; 7 bases map to TRBD2. The CDR3 is 14 amino acids. Germline lookup yields CDR1 MNHNS and CDR2 SASEGT. The junction had 11 bases not matched to a gene; V was cut back by 8 bases and J by 6 bases.

This chain connects TRBV5-1 to TRBJ2-5; TRBD2 is a possible D gene (5 bases). This CDR3 is built from 14 residues. Germline lookup yields CDR1 SGHRS and CDR2 YFSETQ. Between the trimmed V and J ends, which lost 2 bases and 4 bases, there was a span of 12 bases. The CDR3 loop reads CASSLTGRGETQYF. The DNA for the CDR3 is TGCGCCAGCAGCTTAACGGGCCGGGGAGAGACCCAGTACTTC.

V gene TRBV10-3 combines with J gene TRBJ2-1; TRBD1 matches at 9 bases. V shed 3 bases, J shed 7 bases, and the junction held 13 bases outside the gene matches. Germline V CDR1 and CDR2: ENHRY, SYGVKD. The CDR3 is made up of 17 amino acids. The CDR3 coding sequence is TGTGCCATCAGTGATCCGGCGACAGGGGGGCCGGAGAATGAGCAGTTCTTC. Translation: CAISDPATGGPENEQFF.

The J gene is TRBJ1-2, the V gene TRBV5-6, with D possibly TRBD1 on 6 matching bases. This CDR3 is built from 13 residues. V gave up 4 bases and J gave up 4 bases, with 11 bases separating them. CDR1 is SGHDT and CDR2 is YYEEEE in the germline V gene. The CDR3 spells CASSPRQVYGYTF. CDR3 bases: TGTGCCAGCAGCCCTAGACAGGTCTATGGCTACACCTTC.

V is TRBV6-5 and J is TRBJ1-1; perhaps TRBD1 as D (6 bases). Looked up from germline, CDR1 is MNHEY and CDR2 is SVGAGI. Trimming stripped 9 bases from V and 4 bases from J, with 18 bases between. This CDR3 is built from 14 residues. The CDR3 DNA reads as TGTGCCAGTAAAGGGGGGGTTGGGATCACTGAAGCTTTCTTT. Protein sequence: CASKGGVGITEAFF.

Comment on this clone: Other DNA sequences in this sample translate to the same CDR3. This chain links TRBV18 with TRBJ1-1; D uncertain. The germline V and J ends were trimmed by 2 bases and 1 base, with 5 bases remaining between them. This CDR3 is 13 amino acids long. Germline-derived CDR1 and CDR2 are KGHSH and LQKENI. The CDR3 DNA follows: TGTGCCAGCTCACCAGGGCAGAACACTGAAGCTTTCTTT. Translation gives CASSPGQNTEAFF.

The chain employs TRBV7-9 and TRBJ1-5; D not certain. CDR3 length equals 13 residues. Germline CDR1 reads SEHNR; CDR2 reads FQNEAQ (reference sequence). Deletions cut 6 bases from V and 2 bases from J, with 8 bases between. The CDR3 reads CASSFAGNQPQHF. CDR3 DNA sequence: TGTGCCAGCAGTTTTGCGGGCAATCAGCCCCAGCATTTT.

With respect to this clone: An end of the junction does not agree with germline; a read error may underlie this. The genes are TRBV7-9 and TRBJ1-2; 11 bases align to TRBD1. This CDR3 is 15 amino acids long. Germline-derived CDR1 and CDR2 are SEHNR and FQNEAQ (reference sequence). CDR3 amino acids: CSSSPWTGGAYGYTF. CDR3 nucleotide sequence: TGTTCCAGCAGCCCTTGGACAGGGGGCGCCTATGGCTACACCTTC. Combining the CDR3 with reference TRBV7-9 and TRBJ1-2 gives the whole variable domain DTGVSQNPRHKITKRGQNVTFRCDPISEHNRLYWYRQTLGQGPEFLTYFQNEAQLEKSRLLSDRFSAERPKGSFSTLEIQRTEQGDSAMYLCSSSPWTGGAYGYTFGSGTRLTVV.

The chain links TRBV10-3 to TRBJ1-2, with D perhaps matching TRBD1 (5 bases). With 0 bases removed from V and 6 bases from J, the gap between germline ends came to 14 bases. CDR1 and CDR2 (germline): ENHRY, SYGVKD. This CDR3 is built from 15 residues. The CDR3 here is CAISESLQDLDGYTF. The CDR3 region has the DNA TGTGCCATCAGTGAGTCGTTACAGGACCTCGATGGCTACACCTTC.

V and J are TRBV14 and TRBJ2-5; possible D gene TRBD1, 6 bases. Looked up from germline, CDR1 is SGHDN and CDR2 is FVKESK. V lost 4 bases and J lost 5, with 14 bases in between. This CDR3 is built from 14 residues. The CDR3 region is CASSPIQGGETQYF. As DNA, the CDR3 is TGTGCCAGCAGCCCGATACAGGGCGGCGAGACCCAGTACTTC.

This clone was recorded only once. The rearrangement links TRBV15 to TRBJ1-2, with 8 bases fitting TRBD1. The V gene's germline CDR1 is LNHNV and CDR2 YYDKDF (reference sequence). J gave up 5 bases and V 3 bases, and 11 bases lay outside the gene matches. The CDR3 extends over 16 amino acids. This CDR3 reads CATSRELQGDRYGYTF. The CDR3 region has the DNA TGTGCCACCAGCAGGGAGCTACAGGGGGATAGGTATGGCTACACCTTC.